This TCR beta chain derives from a study of blood T cell repertoires in COVID-19. This CDR3 contains 14 residues. Germline CDR1 MNHEY, CDR2 SVGAGI. Trimming took off 7 bases at V and 1 base at J, with 13 bases between the two ends. Authors' analysis steps: Reference gene primer amplification gave estimated nucleated cell counts. Some clones are missing from TCRdb's copy, which holds only in-frame ones; the method was immunoSEQ multiplex PCR. V and J calls and clone size come straight from that table; D and trimming were deduced from the DNA. Found here are 200,000 to 300,000 clones, roughly 80% of them singletons; the top ten hold around 6.4%.

This receptor was obtained from a woman aged 60-75 years with active or convalescent COVID-19. The sample taken for sequencing was peripheral blood. J is TRBJ1-1 and V is TRBV6-5, with D possibly TRBD1 on 5 matching bases. CDR3 in amino acids: CASNRQLTNTEAFF. The CDR3 DNA reads as TGTGCCAGCAATCGACAGCTTACGAACACTGAAGCTTTCTTT.